These 25 T cell receptor beta chains were sequenced from one sample in a study of T cell responses to AZD1222 COVID-19 vaccine. Generated by immunoSEQ multiplex PCR, the TCRdb table keeps only in-frame clones and is missing some. Of 200,000 or so clones listed, about 94% are singletons. Sample: peripheral blood, taken on day 0 of AZD1222 vaccination. These receptor sequences come from an adult in good health.

This sequence joins TRBV9 and TRBJ1-1; unclear D gene. This CDR3 has 13 residues. The V end was cut by 2 bases, the J end by 5 bases, with 10 bases between. Germline V lookup: CDR1 SGDLS, CDR2 YYNGEE. The CDR3 DNA is TGTGCCAGCAGCGTGGACCTGGGTACTGAAGCTTTCTTT. Encoded protein: CASSVDLGTEAFF.

This clone came up once. The gene calls are TRBV9 and TRBJ2-5; weak D call: TRBD1 (5 bases). The CDR3 has 14 residues. V was clipped by 0 bases and J by 3 bases, with 9 bases between them. Germline V CDR1 and CDR2: SGDLS, YYNGEE. CDR3 sequence: CASSVARGEETQYF. DNA of the CDR3: TGTGCCAGCAGCGTAGCAAGGGGTGAAGAGACCCAGTACTTC.

About this clone itself: This same CDR3 is encoded by further DNA sequences in the sample. The chain carries TRBV28 and TRBJ2-1; D unresolved. The ends were cut back, 6 bases at V and 0 bases at J, with 6 bases in the middle. There are 13 residues in the CDR3. Germline-derived CDR1 and CDR2 are MDHEN and SYDVKM. CDR3 nucleotide sequence: TGTGCCAGCAGCCTAAGCTCCTACAATGAGCAGTTCTTC. This codes for CASSLSSYNEQFF.

The chain joins TRBV7-9 to TRBJ1-6, with D possibly TRBD1 on 5 matching bases. CDR1 and CDR2 from the germline V gene are SEHNR and FQNEAQ (reference sequence). Trimming pared 8 bases from V and 9 bases from J, leaving 17 bases between. The CDR3 spans 14 residues. In DNA, the CDR3 is TGTGCCAGCTCACAGGAGCAAGGGAGTTCACCCCTCCACTTT. Translation gives CASSQEQGSSPLHF.

The rearrangement uses TRBV6-2 or TRBV6-3 and TRBJ1-2, with TRBD1 matching over 8 bases. CDR1 and CDR2 (germline): MNHEY, SVGEGT. The CDR3 is 14 residues long. J was trimmed by 4 bases and V by 4 bases; bases with no gene match: 5. CDR3 nucleotides: TGTGCCAGCAGTTGGACAGGGACCGCCTATGGCTACACCTTC. Translating gives CASSWTGTAYGYTF.

The CDR3 DNA reads as TGTGCCAGCAGCCAAGAAATGAGGCAGGCCCGGGATGGCTACACCTTC. Residues: CASSQEMRQARDGYTF. V and J are TRBV4-2 and TRBJ1-2; D is ambiguous. From germline, CDR1 is LGHNA and CDR2 YNFKEQ. The V and J ends lost 0 bases and 6 bases respectively, with 17 bases between them. The CDR3 loop spans 16 amino acids.

The chain joins TRBV11-3 to TRBJ1-6; TRBD1 might be the D (5 bases). The CDR3 consists of 14 residues. The germline V gene has CDR1 SGHNT and CDR2 YENEEA. The V and J ends lost 3 bases and 7 bases respectively, with 10 bases between them. This CDR3 is CASSLTGPNSPLHF. The CDR3 DNA sequence: TGTGCCAGCAGCTTGACGGGACCCAATTCACCCCTCCACTTT.

The genes are TRBV15 and TRBJ1-5; D perhaps matches TRBD1 (6 bases). Looked up from germline, CDR1 is LNHNV and CDR2 is YYDKDF (reference sequence). Trimming cost V 8 bases and J 5 bases, with 13 bases left between them. The CDR3 length is 13 residues. CDR3 sequence: CATGDRRDQPQHF. CDR3 sequence (DNA): TGTGCCACCGGAGACAGGAGGGATCAGCCCCAGCATTTT.

This chain uses TRBV7-3 with TRBJ2-1; D unresolved. Germline V gives CDR1 SGHTA, CDR2 FQGTGA. The germline V and J ends were trimmed by 2 bases and 6 bases, with 8 bases remaining between them. CDR3 length equals 13 residues. The CDR3 protein is CASSLSSTNEQFF. The CDR3 DNA follows: TGTGCCAGCAGCTTATCCTCTACCAATGAGCAGTTCTTC.

V and J are TRBV21-1 and TRBJ2-1; TRBD2 was called by the table and not checked on the DNA. TRBV21-1 constitutes a pseudogene. CDR3 length equals 21 residues. CDR3 bases: TGTGCCAGCCAATACCAGGACGGGGGCTGGCTAGCGGGAATCTCCTACAATGAGCAGTTCTTC. This encodes CASQYQDGGWLAGISYNEQFF.

This clone was recorded once. V and J are TRBV30 and TRBJ2-7, with no clear D. Trimming shortened V by 2 bases and J by 6 bases, and 8 bases separated the two germline ends. The germline V gene encodes CDR1 GTSNPN and CDR2 SVGIG (reference sequence). The CDR3 loop spans 11 amino acids. The CDR3 DNA follows: TGTGCCTGGAGTCAGCTATTCGAGCAGTACTTC. Its protein product is CAWSQLFEQYF.

Note on this clone: The junction shows a germline mismatch at one end, possibly a read error. The chain joins TRBV29-1 to TRBJ2-3; no definite D call. The CDR3 is 12 amino acids. Per the germline V gene, CDR1 is SQVTM and CDR2 is ANQGSEA. DNA for the CDR3: TGCAGCGTTGAACCGAACACACATACGCAGTATTTT. Translated: CSVEPNTHTQYF.

The rearrangement joins TRBV7-9 to TRBJ2-5, with D unclear. Germline CDR1 is SEHNR and CDR2 is FQNEAQ (reference sequence). Trimming pared 3 bases from V and 4 bases from J, leaving 15 bases between. This CDR3 has 15 amino acids. The CDR3 coding sequence is TGTGCCAGCAGCTTTATCGGCCTGGGGTCAGAGACCCAGTACTTC. It codes for CASSFIGLGSETQYF.

V is TRBV18 and J is TRBJ1-2; D possibly corresponds to TRBD1 (5 bases). The CDR3 runs to 15 residues. Trimming shortened V by 2 bases and J by 1 base, and 11 bases separated the two germline ends. CDR1 and CDR2 (germline): KGHSH, LQKENI. As DNA, the CDR3 is TGTGCCAGCTCACCAACGACAGTCTTTAACTATGGCTACACCTTC. Amino acid sequence: CASSPTTVFNYGYTF.

This sequence joins TRBV9 and TRBJ2-2; maybe TRBD1 (5 bases). V gave up 0 bases and J gave up 6 bases, with 6 bases separating them. Germline loops: CDR1 SGDLS, CDR2 YYNGEE. The CDR3 loop spans 13 amino acids. The CDR3 nucleotides are TGTGCCAGCAGCGTAGTAGGGGCCGGGGAGCTGTTTTTT. Protein: CASSVVGAGELFF. Full variable domain (missing parts from reference TRBV9 and TRBJ2-2): DSGVTQTPKHLITATGQRVTLRCSPRSGDLSVYWYQQSLDQGLQFLIQYYNGEERAKGNILERFSAQQFPDLHSELNLSSLELGDSALYFCASSVVGAGELFFGEGSRLTVL.

The rearrangement joins TRBV5-1 to TRBJ2-7; the D gene is possibly TRBD1 (6 bases). The CDR3 totals 15 residues. The germline gives CDR1 SGHRS, CDR2 YFSETQ. V was shortened by 2 bases and J by 6 bases, with 18 bases between the two germline ends. This chain's CDR3 is CASSFRDTASGEQYF. Here the CDR3 DNA reads TGCGCCAGCAGCTTCCGGGACACGGCGTCTGGCGAGCAGTACTTC. The full variable domain, rest sourced from reference TRBV5-1 and TRBJ2-7, is KAGVTQTPRYLIKTRGQQVTLSCSPISGHRSVSWYQQTPGQGLQFLFEYFSETQRNKGNFPGRFSGRQFSNSRSEMNVSTLELGDSALYLCASSFRDTASGEQYFGPGTRLTVT.

The chain couples TRBV2 to TRBJ2-1, with D perhaps TRBD2 (6 bases). The CDR3 runs to 17 residues. Trimming cost V 3 bases and J 7 bases, with 22 bases left between them. From germline, CDR1 is SNHLY and CDR2 FYNNEI. The CDR3 coding sequence is TGTGCCAGCAGTGATAGTTTGTTAGCGGATACTGGGAATGAGCAGTTCTTC. The encoded protein is CASSDSLLADTGNEQFF.

This clone showed up just once. V is TRBV7-2 and J is TRBJ2-1; possibly TRBD1 or TRBD2 for D (5 bases each). Between the trimmed V and J ends, which lost 4 bases and 5 bases, there was a span of 12 bases. The length of the CDR3 is 14 residues. Germline lookup yields CDR1 SGHTA and CDR2 FQGNSA. CDR3 DNA: TGTGCCAGCAGCTCCCGGGACCGTAACAATGAGCAGTTCTTC. Translated, it gives CASSSRDRNNEQFF.

This chain links TRBV27 with TRBJ2-5; D gene uncertain. This CDR3 has 12 residues. V lost 6 bases and J 0 bases, leaving 5 bases between the germline ends. Germline V lookup: CDR1 MNHEY, CDR2 SMNVEV (reference sequence). The CDR3 sequence is CASSNNQETQYF. CDR3 DNA: TGTGCCAGCAGCAACAACCAAGAGACCCAGTACTTC.

V is TRBV6-2 or TRBV6-3 and J is TRBJ2-1; TRBD2 matches at 8 bases. Germline V gene sequence: CDR1 MNHEY, CDR2 SVGEGT. The CDR3 covers 15 residues. The V and J ends lost 1 base and 6 bases, in that order; junction bases with no gene match: 5. In nucleotides, the CDR3 is TGTGCCAGCAGTTACTTCTCAGGGACTAGCAATGAGCAGTTCTTC. Translation gives CASSYFSGTSNEQFF.

The V call is TRBV5-4, the J call TRBJ2-7, with D perhaps being TRBD1 or TRBD2 (5 bases each). Germline CDR1 reads SGHNT; CDR2 reads YYREEE (reference sequence). V shed 0 bases and J shed 6 bases, with 19 bases lying between them. This CDR3 spans 16 amino acids. The CDR3, as DNA: TGTGCCAGCAGCTTGGACCGGGACCCTCCTTTTCGCGAGCAGTACTTC. It yields the protein CASSLDRDPPFREQYF.

This clone was counted once. This chain links TRBV18 with TRBJ1-3; a possible D gene is TRBD1 (6 bases). The CDR3 runs 15 residues. With 3 bases removed from V and 1 base from J, the gap between germline ends came to 10 bases. Germline V gene data show CDR1 as KGHSH and CDR2 as LQKENI. This CDR3 reads CASSPPTGSGNTIYF. The CDR3 DNA reads as TGTGCCAGCTCACCTCCAACAGGGTCTGGAAACACCATATATTTT.

Only a few counts were recorded for this clone. CDR3 amino acids: CASSVQGVQPQHF. The CDR3 coding sequence is TGTGCCAGCAGCGTACAGGGTGTTCAGCCCCAGCATTTT. The rearrangement joins TRBV5-4 to TRBJ1-5; TRBD1 might be the D (6 bases). The germline gives CDR1 SGHNT, CDR2 YYREEE (reference sequence). This CDR3 is built from 13 residues. The V end was cut by 4 bases, the J end by 6 bases, with 11 bases between.

This clone was recorded once. The chain combines TRBV28 with TRBJ1-1; D gene ambiguous. CDR3 length: 15 amino acids. Trimming took 2 bases from V and 0 from J, leaving 10 bases between them. Germline V gene sequence: CDR1 MDHEN, CDR2 SYDVKM. The CDR3 nucleotides are TGTGCCAGCAGTTTAGCACGGCCAATGAACACTGAAGCTTTCTTT. Translating it yields CASSLARPMNTEAFF.

The rearrangement links TRBV27 to TRBJ1-1; D is unclear. CDR3 length: 13 amino acids. CDR1 is MNHEY and CDR2 is SMNVEV in the germline V gene (reference sequence). V lost 4 bases, J lost 4 bases, and 10 bases lay in between. The CDR3 DNA reads TGTGCCAGCAGTTGGGGATTGTCCACTGAAGCTTTCTTT. This translates into CASSWGLSTEAFF.